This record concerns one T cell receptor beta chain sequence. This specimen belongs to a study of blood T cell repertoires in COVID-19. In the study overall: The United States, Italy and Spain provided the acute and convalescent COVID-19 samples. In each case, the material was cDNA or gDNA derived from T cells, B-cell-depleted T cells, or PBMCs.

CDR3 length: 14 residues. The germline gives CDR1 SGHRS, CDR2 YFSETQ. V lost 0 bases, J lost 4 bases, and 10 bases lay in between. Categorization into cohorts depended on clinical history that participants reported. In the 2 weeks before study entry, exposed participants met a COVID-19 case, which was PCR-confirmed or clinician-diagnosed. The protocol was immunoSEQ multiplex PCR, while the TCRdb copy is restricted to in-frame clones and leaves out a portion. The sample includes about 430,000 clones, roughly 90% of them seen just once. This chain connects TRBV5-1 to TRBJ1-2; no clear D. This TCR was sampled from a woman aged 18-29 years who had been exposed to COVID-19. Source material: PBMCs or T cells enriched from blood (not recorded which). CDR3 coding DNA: TGCGCCAGCAGCTTGGCCCCTACTTCCTATGGCTACACCTTC. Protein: CASSLAPTSYGYTF.